A single sample is the source of the 18 T cell receptor beta chains below, sequenced in a study of blood T cell repertoires in COVID-19. Sequencing was performed with immunoSEQ multiplex PCR; in TCRdb, only in-frame clones are kept and a portion is missing. The table shows around 250,000 clones, with approximately 91% occurring only once. Sequenced sample: peripheral blood. The receptors derive from a human donor in a cohort sampled during active COVID-19.

The rearrangement links TRBV6-5 to TRBJ2-7, with no clear D. The CDR3 covers 12 residues. V was cut by 6 bases and J by 7 bases, with 13 bases left in between. Germline V lookup: CDR1 MNHEY, CDR2 SVGAGI. The DNA for the CDR3 is TGTGCCAGCAGGATGACATCTGCGGAGCAGTACTTC. It translates to CASRMTSAEQYF.

V and J are TRBV9 and TRBJ1-1; TRBD1 aligns across 8 bases. V was pared by 4 bases and J by 4 bases, with 6 bases of the junction left unmatched. Germline V gene sequence: CDR1 SGDLS, CDR2 YYNGEE. The CDR3 spans 14 residues. CDR3 sequence: CASSTNTGGTEAFF. The DNA for the CDR3 is TGTGCCAGCAGCACGAATACAGGGGGCACTGAAGCTTTCTTT. Filled out from reference TRBV9 and TRBJ1-1, the complete variable domain reads DSGVTQTPKHLITATGQRVTLRCSPRSGDLSVYWYQQSLDQGLQFLIQYYNGEERAKGNILERFSAQQFPDLHSELNLSSLELGDSALYFCASSTNTGGTEAFFGQGTRLTVV.

The chain couples TRBV28 to TRBJ1-1, with a weak D call TRBD1 (5 bases). Trimming removed 10 bases from V and 6 bases from J, with 24 bases in between. This CDR3 comprises 15 residues. Germline loops: CDR1 MDHEN, CDR2 SYDVKM. CDR3 in amino acids: CATLDTGRPNAEAFF. In DNA form, the CDR3 reads TGTGCCACTCTGGACACCGGGAGGCCCAACGCTGAAGCTTTCTTT.

V and J are TRBV7-8 and TRBJ2-4, with D maybe TRBD2 (6 bases). This CDR3 is 17 amino acids long. Germline CDR1 reads SGHVS; CDR2 reads FQNEAQ. V was trimmed by 1 base and J by 1 base, leaving 14 bases between them. The CDR3 sequence is CASSLGGVGRAKNIQYF. CDR3 in DNA: TGTGCCAGCAGCTTAGGAGGCGTGGGGAGGGCCAAAAACATTCAGTACTTC.

V and J are TRBV6-5 and TRBJ2-7; D unresolved. Trimming took 7 bases from V and 3 from J, leaving 7 bases between them. CDR1 and CDR2 from the germline V gene are MNHEY and SVGAGI. This CDR3 region has 11 residues. The CDR3 DNA is TGTGCCAGCACCCAGAACTACGAGCAGTACTTC. Amino acid sequence: CASTQNYEQYF.

This chain connects TRBV7-2 to TRBJ2-3; 7 nucleotides line up with TRBD2. Germline CDR1 is SGHTA and CDR2 is FQGNSA. The CDR3 runs to 17 residues. J was trimmed by 2 bases and V by 5 bases; bases with no gene match: 13. The CDR3 spells CASSPVRGGGLTDTQYF. The DNA of the CDR3 is TGTGCCAGCAGCCCGGTCCGGGGCGGGGGACTCACAGATACGCAGTATTTT.

Written as DNA, the CDR3 is TGCGCCAGCAGCTTGGGAGGTGGCAGAGAAGATAATTCACCCCTCCACTTT. Its translation is CASSLGGGREDNSPLHF. The rearrangement uses TRBV5-1 and TRBJ1-6; D is uncertain. Germline CDR1 SGHRS, CDR2 YFSETQ. The CDR3 extends over 17 amino acids. The V end lost 0 bases, the J end lost 5 bases, and 15 bases lay between the germline ends. Together with reference TRBV5-1 and TRBJ1-6, the CDR3 gives the full variable domain: KAGVTQTPRYLIKTRGQQVTLSCSPISGHRSVSWYQQTPGQGLQFLFEYFSETQRNKGNFPGRFSGRQFSNSRSEMNVSTLELGDSALYLCASSLGGGREDNSPLHFGNGTRLTVT.

The chain has TRBV3-1 (or the pseudogene TRBV3-2) and TRBJ2-7; TRBD2 agrees at 9 bases. The CDR3 is 15 amino acids. V trimming: 4 bases; J trimming: 4 bases; junction bases outside the gene matches: 8. Germline loops: CDR1 LGHDT, CDR2 YNNKEL (reference sequence). The CDR3 reads CASSPQTSGIYEQYF. In DNA, the CDR3 is TGTGCCAGCAGCCCGCAGACTAGCGGCATTTACGAGCAGTACTTC.

This chain links TRBV7-2 with TRBJ2-7, with no clear D. The CDR3 is 13 residues long. The V end lost 3 bases, the J end lost 5 bases, and 11 bases lay between the germline ends. Per the germline V gene, CDR1 is SGHTA and CDR2 is FQGNSA. The DNA of the CDR3 is TGTGCCAGCAGCTTCCCCAGTTCGCACGAGCAGTACTTC. Protein: CASSFPSSHEQYF.

V and J are TRBV15 and TRBJ2-3; the D is unclear. There are 13 residues in the CDR3. Trimming took 3 bases from V and 7 from J, leaving 11 bases between them. Looked up from germline, CDR1 is LNHNV and CDR2 is YYDKDF (reference sequence). The CDR3 spells CATSSEAIHTQYF. The CDR3 DNA sequence: TGTGCCACCAGCAGCGAAGCGATCCATACGCAGTATTTT.

This sequence joins TRBV29-1 and TRBJ2-6; D gene uncertain. From germline, CDR1 is SQVTM and CDR2 ANQGSEA. CDR3 length: 15 amino acids. Trimming pared 3 bases from V and 0 bases from J, leaving 9 bases between. In DNA form, the CDR3 reads TGCAGCGTTGAGGCTGGTTTCTCTGGGGCCAACGTCCTGACTTTC. It is translated as CSVEAGFSGANVLTF.

This chain connects TRBV28 to TRBJ1-4, with 9 bases identical to TRBD1. The length of the CDR3 is 12 residues. With 8 bases clipped from V and 8 bases from J, the junction kept 3 bases outside the gene matches. Germline V gives CDR1 MDHEN, CDR2 SYDVKM. DNA for the CDR3: TGTGCCAGCGGGACAGGGACGGAAAAACTGTTTTTT. Translation: CASGTGTEKLFF.

The chain joins TRBV5-1 to TRBJ2-7; 10 nucleotides agree with TRBD1. The CDR3 spans 17 residues. Unmatched junction bases numbered 10, after V lost 1 base and J lost 3 bases. Per germline, CDR1 SGHRS and CDR2 YFSETQ. The DNA for the CDR3 is TGCGCCAGCAGCTTGTGGACAGGGGGAGCAGGTGTCTACGAGCAGTACTTC. This sequence encodes CASSLWTGGAGVYEQYF.

The gene calls are TRBV5-4 and TRBJ2-7, with D tentatively TRBD2 (6 bases). V was cut by 4 bases and J by 0 bases, with 17 bases left in between. The V gene's germline CDR1 is SGHNT and CDR2 YYREEE (reference sequence). This CDR3 comprises 16 residues. CDR3 nucleotide sequence: TGTGCCAGCAGCCCGGGCGGAGGGCCGATCTCCTACGAGCAGTACTTC. This translates into CASSPGGGPISYEQYF.

J is TRBJ2-5 and V is TRBV7-6; 8 bases align to TRBD1. The CDR3 runs to 14 residues. Germline V gene data show CDR1 as SGHVS and CDR2 as FNYEAQ. With 5 bases clipped from V and 1 base from J, the junction kept 3 bases outside the gene matches. The CDR3 nucleotides read TGTGCCAGCAGCCGGACAGGGCTCCAAGAGACCCAGTACTTC. Translating gives CASSRTGLQETQYF.

The rearrangement joins TRBV4-2 to TRBJ2-7, with D possibly matching TRBD2 (6 bases). There are 14 residues in the CDR3. Per the germline V gene, CDR1 is LGHNA and CDR2 is YNFKEQ. V was trimmed by 5 bases and J by 2 bases, leaving 13 bases between them. CDR3 amino acids: CASSTEGEAYEQYF. The CDR3, as DNA: TGTGCCAGCAGCACGGAGGGAGAGGCCTACGAGCAGTACTTC.

The rearrangement uses TRBV12-3 or TRBV12-4 and TRBJ2-1, with TRBD1 as a possible D gene (5 bases). CDR3 length equals 13 residues. V was pared by 4 bases and J by 12 bases, with 16 bases between. The CDR3 DNA reads as TGTGCCAGCAGTTCCCCACAGGACCCCCTGCAGTTCTTC. This gives the protein CASSSPQDPLQFF.

In its sample, this clone was seen once. The V gene is TRBV9, the J gene TRBJ2-2; 9 positions match TRBD1. V shed 4 bases and J 3 bases; nucleotides not matched to a gene: 10. This CDR3 is built from 17 residues. CDR1 and CDR2 (germline): SGDLS, YYNGEE. CDR3 loop: CASSPLTGTGHTGELFF. DNA of the CDR3: TGTGCCAGCAGCCCGCTAACCGGGACAGGGCACACCGGGGAGCTGTTTTTT.